This T cell receptor beta chain was captured by sequencing in a study of human T cells and chemical hapten exposure. For the study at large: Small pooled library volume differences chiefly drove per-sample TCR yield variation.

Each CDR3 protein gets one entry after TCRdb re-called the RACE reads with MiXCR. The data contain about 49,000 distinct CDR3 sequences, less than 9.5% of them singletons. The CDR3 has 13 residues. Trimming stripped 6 bases from V and 0 bases from J, with 9 bases between. Per germline, CDR1 DFQATT and CDR2 SNEGSKA (reference sequence). Indicated time point: patch test 1, 2 weeks after DPC sensitization. This sample's treatment: therapeutic diphenylcyclopropenone sensitization with weekly scalp DPC. General study findings and limits: There was alopecia in the donors, so their immune response may differ from that of healthy people.

This clonotype was picked up many times. Its target is not known. The TCR sequence derives from a woman aged 45-65 years with alopecia areata. Some clones in this sample may be carry-over from other donors' samples. The chain carries TRBV20-1 and TRBJ2-1, with D unresolved. Sequenced here: whole blood, sampled in connection with sensitization to the hapten diphenylcyclopropenone (DPC). The DNA for the CDR3 is TGCAGTGCCAGTATCAGCTCCTACAATGAGCAGTTCTTC. This sequence encodes CSASISSYNEQFF.